The 19 T cell receptor beta chains listed next were all sequenced from one sample in a study of CD8 T cells in Susac syndrome. Random-hexamer reverse transcription was applied to 0.5 to 1 ug RNA. MiXCR, run by TCRdb on the immunoSEQ multiplex PCR reads, gives a single entry per CDR3 protein. The data show more than 80,000 distinct CDR3 sequences, approximately 93% seen once. Material: CD8+ T cells from PBMCs. The source is a human donor with Susac syndrome.

V is TRBV9 and J is TRBJ2-5; 8 bases map to TRBD2. The CDR3 extends over 15 amino acids. After removal of 1 base from V and 1 base from J, the junction contained 3 bases not matched to a gene. The germline V gene has CDR1 SGDLS and CDR2 YYNGEE. Written as DNA, the CDR3 is TGTGCCAGCAGCGTATACGGGGGGGCCCAAGAGACCCAGTACTTC. Translation: CASSVYGGAQETQYF.

V and J are TRBV12-5 and TRBJ2-1; D is possibly TRBD1 (6 bases). The CDR3 loop spans 14 amino acids. CDR1 and CDR2 (germline): LGHNT, FRNRAP. V lost 6 bases and J lost 7, with 16 bases in between. The CDR3 bases are TGTGCTAGTGGCCCCAACAGGGCTGGTAATGAGCAGTTCTTC. Translation: CASGPNRAGNEQFF.

The chain is built from TRBV27 and TRBJ2-3; D may correspond to TRBD1 or TRBD2 (5 bases each). V lost 4 bases and J 5 bases, leaving 13 bases between the germline ends. CDR1 and CDR2 from the germline V gene are MNHEY and SMNVEV (reference sequence). The CDR3 length is 14 residues. The CDR3 coding sequence is TGTGCCAGCAGTTCCCTCGTGGGGGAAGATACGCAGTATTTT. Encoded protein: CASSSLVGEDTQYF.

This clonotype was counted once. The chain couples TRBV5-8 to TRBJ2-3; tentative D call: TRBD1 (5 bases). Deletions cut 5 bases from V and 1 base from J, with 11 bases between. The CDR3 spans 14 residues. CDR1 and CDR2 (germline): SGHTS, YDEGEE. DNA of the CDR3: TGTGCCAGCAGAAAGGGGCTCGGCACAGATACGCAGTATTTT. Amino acids: CASRKGLGTDTQYF.

DNA for the CDR3: TGTGCCAGCAGCTTAGAAGGGAACTACGAGCAGTACTTC. Its translation: CASSLEGNYEQYF. The J gene is TRBJ2-7, the V gene TRBV11-1, with D hard to call. Germline V gene lookup returns CDR1 SGHAT and CDR2 FQDESV (reference sequence). The CDR3 runs 13 residues. Trimming took off 1 base at V and 3 bases at J, with 7 bases between the two ends.

The genes are TRBV2 and TRBJ1-2; 7 bases align to TRBD1. The trim removed 2 bases at V and 2 bases at J, leaving 5 bases unmatched. The CDR3 extends over 15 amino acids. The germline V gene encodes CDR1 SNHLY and CDR2 FYNNEI. CDR3: CASSESTGANYGYTF. CDR3 in DNA: TGTGCCAGCAGTGAAAGTACAGGGGCCAACTATGGCTACACCTTC.

This clonotype was counted a single time. This sequence joins TRBV7-9 and TRBJ2-5; TRBD1 matches 9 bases. The CDR3 contains 15 residues. Germline CDR1 and CDR2: SEHNR and FQNEAQ (reference sequence). V dropped 4 bases and J dropped 3; count of bases not matched to a gene: 6. The CDR3 reads CASSSTGGVEETQYF. Written as DNA, the CDR3 is TGTGCCAGCAGCTCGACAGGGGGTGTAGAAGAGACCCAGTACTTC.

The chain recombines TRBV15 with TRBJ2-7; TRBD2 might be the D (5 bases). This CDR3 spans 15 amino acids. Germline V lookup: CDR1 LNHNV, CDR2 YYDKDF (reference sequence). V lost 2 bases and J lost 2, with 13 bases in between. Here the CDR3 DNA reads TGTGCCACCAGCAGATTACGGACGGGGACCTACGAGCAGTACTTC. This translates into CATSRLRTGTYEQYF.

The V call is TRBV12-3 or TRBV12-4, the J call TRBJ2-5; 12 bases are a match to TRBD2. Trimming at V came to 3 bases and at J to 0 bases, leaving 8 bases not matched to a gene. The CDR3 covers 18 residues. In DNA, the CDR3 is TGTGCCAGCAGTTTCCCTAGCGGGGGGGTTTTGTACCAAGAGACCCAGTACTTC. Translating it yields CASSFPSGGVLYQETQYF.

The chain has TRBV6-5 and TRBJ2-7; 7 bases align to TRBD1. The germline V gene encodes CDR1 MNHEY and CDR2 SVGAGI. V lost 7 bases and J lost 6; bases outside the gene matches: 9. The CDR3 consists of 13 residues. CDR3 nucleotide sequence: TGTGCCAGCACTTGGAAGGGGGCGGGCGAGCAGTACTTC. The encoded protein is CASTWKGAGEQYF.

V gene TRBV7-9 combines with J gene TRBJ2-7; unclear D gene. This CDR3 has 13 residues. V lost 11 bases and J 6 bases, leaving 20 bases between the germline ends. Germline V gene lookup returns CDR1 SEHNR and CDR2 FQNEAQ (reference sequence). CDR3 in amino acids: CAGAVDLKTEQYF. The CDR3 bases are TGTGCCGGAGCCGTCGACCTCAAAACCGAGCAGTACTTC.

The chain combines TRBV9 with TRBJ2-3; D uncertain. CDR1 is SGDLS, CDR2 YYNGEE, per germline. V was clipped by 0 bases and J by 1 base, with 6 bases between them. The CDR3 runs 14 residues. CDR3 region: CASSVERGTDTQYF. The CDR3 DNA follows: TGTGCCAGCAGCGTAGAACGGGGCACAGATACGCAGTATTTT.

This chain uses TRBV29-1 with TRBJ1-1; D is uncertain. Germline loops: CDR1 SQVTM, CDR2 ANQGSEA. This CDR3 has 11 residues. V was clipped by 7 bases and J by 4 bases, with 10 bases between them. DNA of the CDR3: TGCAGCGGCCAGATGGGCACTGAAGCTTTCTTT. Translating it yields CSGQMGTEAFF.

The rearrangement joins TRBV10-2 to TRBJ2-7, with D possibly being TRBD1 or TRBD2 (5 bases each). The CDR3 runs to 12 residues. The germline V gene has CDR1 WSHSY and CDR2 SAAADI. Trimming took off 4 bases at V and 7 bases at J, with 11 bases between the two ends. The CDR3 sequence: CASSADGTEQYF. The CDR3 DNA is TGCGCCAGCAGTGCGGACGGGACGGAGCAGTACTTC.

The chain couples TRBV5-1 to TRBJ1-1; 9 positions match TRBD1. Germline CDR1 SGHRS, CDR2 YFSETQ. The trim removed 1 base at V and 3 bases at J, leaving 1 base unmatched. This CDR3 contains 14 residues. The CDR3 DNA reads as TGCGCCAGCAGCTTGACAGGGGGCTACACTGAAGCTTTCTTT. It is translated as CASSLTGGYTEAFF.

V usage is TRBV12-3 or TRBV12-4 and J usage is TRBJ1-1; tentative D call: TRBD1 (5 bases). CDR3 length equals 12 residues. V dropped 3 bases and J dropped 6 bases, with 8 bases sitting between them. CDR3 coding DNA: TGTGCCAGCAGTTTCGGGACGGCTGAAGCTTTCTTT. Protein product: CASSFGTAEAFF.

The genes are TRBV7-6 and TRBJ1-5; 7 bases agree with TRBD1. The V gene end was trimmed by 1 base and the J gene end by 4 bases; junction bases not matched to a gene: 4. Per the germline V gene, CDR1 is SGHVS and CDR2 is FNYEAQ. This CDR3 has 15 amino acids. For the CDR3, the DNA is TGTGCCAGCAGCTTAGGCACAGGGGAGAATCAGCCCCAGCATTTT. Residues: CASSLGTGENQPQHF. The full variable domain, in which reference TRBV7-6 and TRBJ1-5 provide the parts outside the CDR3, is GAGVSQSPRYKVTKRGQDVALRCDPISGHVSLYWYRQALGQGPEFLTYFNYEAQQDKSGLPNDRFSAERPEGSISTLTIQRTEQRDSAMYRCASSLGTGENQPQHFGDGTRLSIL.

The gene calls are TRBV3-1 and TRBJ1-1; D uncertain. The V end lost 5 bases, the J end lost 8 bases, and 9 bases lay between the germline ends. Looked up from germline, CDR1 is LGHDT and CDR2 is YNNKEL (reference sequence). The CDR3 is 11 residues long. CDR3 sequence (DNA): TGTGCCAGCAGCGGGCTGGTAGAAGCTTTCTTT. This translates into CASSGLVEAFF.

The rearrangement joins TRBV12-3 or TRBV12-4 to TRBJ2-5, with D perhaps TRBD1 (6 bases). The CDR3 spans 13 residues. V was pared by 4 bases and J by 3 bases, with 9 bases between. The CDR3 here is CASSSDSKETQYF. The DNA for the CDR3 is TGTGCCAGCAGTTCGGACAGTAAAGAGACCCAGTACTTC.